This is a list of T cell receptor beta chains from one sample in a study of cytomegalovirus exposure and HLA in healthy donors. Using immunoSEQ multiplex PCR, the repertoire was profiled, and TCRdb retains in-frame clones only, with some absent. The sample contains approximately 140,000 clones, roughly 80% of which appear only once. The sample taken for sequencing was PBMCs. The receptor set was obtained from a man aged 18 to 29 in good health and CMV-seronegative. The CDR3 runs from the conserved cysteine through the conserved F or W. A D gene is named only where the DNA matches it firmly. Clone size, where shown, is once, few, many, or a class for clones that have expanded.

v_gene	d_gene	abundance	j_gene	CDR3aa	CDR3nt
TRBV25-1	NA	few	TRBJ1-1	CASKLGAGGSTEAFF	TGTGCCAGCAAGTTGGGGGCAGGAGGAAGCACTGAAGCTTTCTTT
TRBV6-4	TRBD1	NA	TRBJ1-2	CASSPRGTGAYGYTF	TGTGCCAGCAGCCCTCGTGGGACAGGGGCCTATGGCTACACCTTC
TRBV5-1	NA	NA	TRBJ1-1	CASSPFPQGGGTEAFF	TGCGCCAGCAGCCCTTTTCCCCAGGGCGGGGGGACTGAAGCTTTCTTT
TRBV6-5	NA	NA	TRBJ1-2	CASSYSRVPDYGYTF	TGTGCCAGCAGTTACTCGAGGGTCCCGGACTATGGCTACACCTTC
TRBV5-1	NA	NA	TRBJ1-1	CASSFGGAGGTEAFF	TGCGCCAGCAGCTTTGGGGGGGCCGGCGGTACTGAAGCTTTCTTT
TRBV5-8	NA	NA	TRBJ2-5	CASSLAYRAYQETQYF	TGTGCCAGCAGCTTGGCATACAGGGCGTACCAAGAGACCCAGTACTTC
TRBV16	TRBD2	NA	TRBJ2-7	CASSPPWEGEQYF	TGTGCCAGCAGCCCCCCTTGGGAGGGGGAGCAGTACTTC
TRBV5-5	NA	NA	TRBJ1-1	CASSLEPYMNTEAFF	TGTGCCAGCAGCTTGGAACCGTACATGAACACTGAAGCTTTCTTT
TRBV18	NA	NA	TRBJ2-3	CASSPPPERVPIIAQYF	TGTGCCAGCTCACCACCCCCTGAACGGGTTCCTATTATAGCGCAGTATTTT
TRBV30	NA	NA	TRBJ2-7	CAWSPPDRIFYEQYF	TGTGCCTGGAGCCCTCCCGACAGGATATTCTACGAGCAGTACTTC
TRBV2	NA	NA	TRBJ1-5	CASSGRTDNQPQHF	TGTGCCAGCAGTGGGAGGACAGATAATCAGCCCCAGCATTTT
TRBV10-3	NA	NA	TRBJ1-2	CAITGTNYGYTF	TGTGCCATCACCGGGACAAACTATGGCTACACCTTC
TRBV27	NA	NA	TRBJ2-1	CANSHDSTSVHEQFF	TGTGCCAACAGCCATGACAGTACAAGCGTCCATGAGCAGTTCTTC
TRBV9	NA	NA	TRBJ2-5	CASSVGGRVIGETQYF	TGTGCCAGCAGCGTAGGAGGCAGAGTGATCGGGGAGACCCAGTACTTC
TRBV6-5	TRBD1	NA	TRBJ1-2	CASSYSRQGDGYTF	TGTGCCAGCAGTTACTCGAGACAGGGGGATGGCTACACCTTC
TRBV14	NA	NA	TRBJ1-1	CASSQGLFTEAFF	TGTGCCAGCAGCCAAGGTCTTTTCACTGAAGCTTTCTTT
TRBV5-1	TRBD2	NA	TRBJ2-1	CASSAGTTTYNEQFF	TGCGCCAGCAGCGCCGGGACTACAACCTACAATGAGCAGTTCTTC
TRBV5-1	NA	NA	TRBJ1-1	CASNHGTEAFF	TGCGCCAGCAATCACGGGACTGAAGCTTTCTTT
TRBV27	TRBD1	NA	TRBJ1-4	CASSWGQGAPNEKLFF	TGTGCCAGCAGCTGGGGGCAGGGGGCACCTAATGAAAAACTGTTTTTT
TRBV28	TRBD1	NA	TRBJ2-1	CASSGQGSPNEQFF	TGTGCCAGCAGTGGACAGGGGAGTCCAAATGAGCAGTTCTTC
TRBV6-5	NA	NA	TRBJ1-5	CASSPGPRNQPQHF	TGTGCCAGCAGCCCAGGGCCCCGCAATCAGCCCCAGCATTTT
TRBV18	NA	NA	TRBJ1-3	CASSTGRSGNTIYF	TGTGCCAGCTCTACCGGTCGCTCTGGAAACACCATATATTTT
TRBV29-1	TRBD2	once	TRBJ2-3	CSVEPPAGGTDTQYF	TGCAGCGTTGAACCCCCCGCGGGGGGGACAGATACGCAGTATTTT
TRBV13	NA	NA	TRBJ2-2	CASSPGQNTGELFF	TGTGCCAGCAGCCCAGGACAGAACACCGGGGAGCTGTTTTTT
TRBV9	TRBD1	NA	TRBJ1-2	CASSGVQPGQGNGYTF	TGTGCCAGCAGCGGTGTGCAGCCGGGACAGGGAAATGGCTACACCTTC
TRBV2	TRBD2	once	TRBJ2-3	CASKRIGLAGRDTQYF	TGTGCCAGCAAACGAATAGGACTAGCGGGGAGGGATACGCAGTATTTT
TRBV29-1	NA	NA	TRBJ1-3	CSVEGRGNTIYF	TGCAGCGTTGAAGGCAGGGGAAACACCATATATTTT
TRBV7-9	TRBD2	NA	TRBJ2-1	CSSSLGPAGGLLGNEQFF	TGTTCCAGCAGCTTAGGACCAGCGGGGGGGCTTCTCGGCAATGAGCAGTTCTTC
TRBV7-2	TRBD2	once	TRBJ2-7	CASSFAGGSYEQYF	TGTGCCAGCAGCTTCGCGGGGGGTTCCTACGAGCAGTACTTC
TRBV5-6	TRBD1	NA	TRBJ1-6	CASSWKTGGDSPLHF	TGTGCCAGCAGCTGGAAGACAGGGGGCGATTCACCCCTCCACTTT
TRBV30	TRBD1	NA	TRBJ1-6	CALQTGTNSPLHF	TGTGCCCTACAGACAGGGACAAATTCACCCCTCCACTTT
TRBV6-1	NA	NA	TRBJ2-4	CASSAYREGGIQYF	TGTGCCAGCAGTGCCTACAGGGAAGGGGGCATTCAGTACTTC
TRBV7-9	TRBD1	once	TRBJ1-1	CASSLVQGANTEAFF	TGTGCCAGCAGCTTAGTTCAGGGGGCGAACACTGAAGCTTTCTTT
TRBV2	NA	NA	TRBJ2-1	CASTELSYNEQFF	TGTGCCAGCACCGAACTCTCCTACAATGAGCAGTTCTTC
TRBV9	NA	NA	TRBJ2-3	CASSVVQGPEDTQYF	TGTGCCAGCAGCGTAGTTCAGGGGCCCGAAGATACGCAGTATTTT
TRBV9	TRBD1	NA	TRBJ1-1	CASGTGGITEAFF	TGTGCCAGCGGAACAGGGGGGATCACTGAAGCTTTCTTT
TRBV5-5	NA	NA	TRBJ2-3	CASGGIQGDTQYF	TGTGCCAGCGGGGGGATCCAGGGAGATACGCAGTATTTT
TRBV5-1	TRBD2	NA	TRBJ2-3	CASSPITSGGWSTDTQYF	TGCGCCAGCAGCCCGATTACTAGCGGGGGGTGGAGCACAGATACGCAGTATTTT
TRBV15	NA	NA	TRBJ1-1	CATKREGWGTEAFF	TGTGCCACCAAGAGGGAGGGTTGGGGCACTGAAGCTTTCTTT
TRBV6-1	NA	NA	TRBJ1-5	CASSSNRDQPQHF	TGTGCCAGCAGTTCAAACAGGGATCAGCCCCAGCATTTT
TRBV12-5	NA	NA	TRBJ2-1	CASGLPTDRTYNEQFF	TGTGCTAGTGGTTTGCCGACCGACAGAACCTACAATGAGCAGTTCTTC
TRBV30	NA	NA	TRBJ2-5	CAWSNQGEETQYF	TGTGCCTGGAGTAACCAAGGAGAAGAGACCCAGTACTTC
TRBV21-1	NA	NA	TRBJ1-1	CASSKEESSGEWNTEAFF	TGTGCCAGCAGCAAAGAGGAGTCGAGCGGGGAATGGAACACTGAAGCTTTCTTT
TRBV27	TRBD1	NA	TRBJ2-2	CASSGTGDTGELFF	TGTGCCAGCAGCGGGACAGGGGACACCGGGGAGCTGTTTTTT
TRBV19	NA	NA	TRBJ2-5	CASSAGVQETQYF	TGTGCCAGTAGTGCAGGGGTTCAAGAGACCCAGTACTTC